Listed below are T cell receptor beta chains from one sample, sequenced in a study of blood T cell repertoires in COVID-19. The method was immunoSEQ multiplex PCR; TCRdb's version includes in-frame clones alone and lacks a portion of them. Of about 81,000 clones in the sample, 75% to 95% were seen once. Sequenced material: peripheral blood. Receptor source: a woman aged 50 to 60 in a cohort sampled during active COVID-19. Both conserved end residues are part of each CDR3. The D gene is left open where the match is weak. Clone size is shown for a subset of rows, as once, few, many or a class of expanded clone.

abundance,d_gene,v_gene,j_gene,CDR3nt,CDR3aa
NA,NA,TRBV18,TRBJ2-5,TGTGCCAGCTCGCGCTACGACAGATCCCAAGAGACCCAGTACTTC,CASSRYDRSQETQYF
NA,NA,TRBV2,TRBJ2-2,TGTGCCAGCAGTGGACGGGGGAACACCGGGGAGCTGTTTTTT,CASSGRGNTGELFF
once,NA,TRBV21-1,TRBJ2-1,TGTGCCAGCAGCCGGGGTGAGCAGTTCTTC,CASSRGEQFF
NA,TRBD1,TRBV19,TRBJ2-7,TGTGCCAGTAGTATGGGGACAGCTGGGGACCTTTACTACGAGCAGTACTTC,CASSMGTAGDLYYEQYF
NA,NA,TRBV19,TRBJ1-5,TGTGCCAGTAGTATGGAGGTGAGTAGACAGCCCCAGCATTTT,CASSMEVSRQPQHF
NA,TRBD2,TRBV7-2,TRBJ2-7,TGTGCCAGCAGCTCGAAGGGGAGGGGATTCTCCTACGAGCAGTACTTC,CASSSKGRGFSYEQYF
NA,NA,TRBV27,TRBJ1-1,TGTGCCAGCAGTTTCTACAGGGTCGGCACTGAAGCTTTCTTT,CASSFYRVGTEAFF
NA,TRBD2,TRBV10-3,TRBJ2-3,TGTGCCATCGGGCTGACTAGCGTCGCAGATACGCAGTATTTT,CAIGLTSVADTQYF
NA,TRBD1,TRBV5-1,TRBJ1-1,TGCGCCAGCAGCGAGGGACAGGGGGCGCCCACTGAAGCTTTCTTT,CASSEGQGAPTEAFF
NA,NA,TRBV10-3,TRBJ2-6,TGTGCCATCAGTGATTTGGTCGGACTGAGCTCTGGGGCCAACGTCCTGACTTTC,CAISDLVGLSSGANVLTF
NA,NA,TRBV5-6,TRBJ1-2,TGTGCCAGCAGCTTGGGCAGGGCGGCCTATGGCTACACCTTC,CASSLGRAAYGYTF
NA,TRBD2,TRBV16,TRBJ2-5,TGTGCCAGCAGCCAATCCGGCGGGGGGCCGGAGACCCAGTACTTC,CASSQSGGGPETQYF
NA,TRBD1,TRBV19,TRBJ2-2,TGTGCCAGTACGACCGGGACAGGGTACACCGGGGAGCTGTTTTTT,CASTTGTGYTGELFF
NA,NA,TRBV6-5,TRBJ2-1,TGTGCCAGCACCGGGACACCGAACAATGAGCAGTTCTTC,CASTGTPNNEQFF
NA,NA,TRBV7-9,TRBJ1-2,TGTGCCAGCAGCCGCGAATTATGGAACTATGGCTACACCTTC,CASSRELWNYGYTF
NA,TRBD2,TRBV19,TRBJ2-7,TGTGCCAGTAGTACCGGACTAGCGGGCTACTACGAGCAGTACTTC,CASSTGLAGYYEQYF
NA,TRBD2,TRBV19,TRBJ2-2,TGTGCCAGTAGTGTCCGGAGCGGGAGGGCGGACGGGGAGCTGTTTTTT,CASSVRSGRADGELFF
once,NA,TRBV30,TRBJ1-5,TGTGCCTGGAGTCCCGTGACAGAAAATCAGCCCCAGCATTTT,CAWSPVTENQPQHF
NA,NA,TRBV24-1,TRBJ1-1,TGTGCCACCAGTGAAAACCAGGCGAACACTGAAGCTTTCTTT,CATSENQANTEAFF
NA,TRBD1,TRBV7-3,TRBJ1-1,TGTGCCAGCAGCTCACCGGGACAGGGGATCTCTGAAGCTTTCTTT,CASSSPGQGISEAFF
NA,TRBD1,TRBV12-3/TRBV12-4,TRBJ1-1,TGTGCCAGCAGTATAGGACAGGGCGATGAAGCTTTCTTT,CASSIGQGDEAFF
NA,NA,TRBV4-1,TRBJ2-3,TGCGCCAGCAGCCAAGCAACATTTCCTAGCACAGATACGCAGTATTTT,CASSQATFPSTDTQYF
NA,TRBD1,TRBV19,TRBJ1-5,TGTGCCAGTAGTCCGGACAGGGGTCAGCCCCAGCATTTT,CASSPDRGQPQHF
NA,NA,TRBV10-3,TRBJ1-2,TGTGCCATCAGCTTCAGGGATGGCTACACCTTC,CAISFRDGYTF
once,NA,TRBV28,TRBJ2-4,TGTGCCAGCAGTTCCGACAGAGCCAAAAACATTCAGTACTTC,CASSSDRAKNIQYF
NA,TRBD1,TRBV3-1/TRBV3-2,TRBJ1-4,TGTGCCAGCAGCCAATCAGGACAGGGCCGCGAAAAACTGTTTTTT,CASSQSGQGREKLFF
NA,TRBD2,TRBV5-1,TRBJ2-3,TGCGCCAGCAGCTACAGACTAGCGGGGCGAACAGATACGCAGTATTTT,CASSYRLAGRTDTQYF
NA,TRBD2,TRBV3-1/TRBV3-2,TRBJ2-1,TGTGCCAGCAGCCACCTAGCGGGACTAGCGTTGAATGAGCAGTTCTTC,CASSHLAGLALNEQFF
NA,NA,TRBV7-3,TRBJ2-3,TGTGCCAGCAGCTCCAGGGTCCGAGATACGCAGTATTTT,CASSSRVRDTQYF
NA,NA,TRBV6-5,TRBJ2-1,TGTGCCGGGAAGAGGGCAGCTTCCAATGAGCAGTTCTTC,CAGKRAASNEQFF
NA,TRBD2,TRBV19,TRBJ2-2,TGTGCCAGTAGTACCCCTAGCGGGAACACCGGGGAGCTGTTTTTT,CASSTPSGNTGELFF
once,TRBD1,TRBV19,TRBJ2-7,TGTGCCAGTAGTATAAGGGACAGCTCCTACGAGCAGTACTTC,CASSIRDSSYEQYF
NA,NA,TRBV27,TRBJ2-1,TGTGCCAGCCGCAACTCAGGGATGAGAACCTACAATGAGCAGTTCTTC,CASRNSGMRTYNEQFF
NA,TRBD2,TRBV25-1,TRBJ2-1,TGTGCCAGCAGGCTCAGCGGGGGGGCATGGAATGAGCAGTTCTTC,CASRLSGGAWNEQFF
once,TRBD2,TRBV3-1/TRBV3-2,TRBJ2-7,TGTGCCAGCAGCCAGGGGAGGGCCGAGCAGTACTTC,CASSQGRAEQYF
NA,NA,TRBV3-1/TRBV3-2,TRBJ2-2,TGTGCCAGCAGCCAATTTTCGGGCGGGGAGCTGTTTTTT,CASSQFSGGELFF
NA,TRBD2,TRBV27,TRBJ2-1,TGTGCCAGCACGGCCGGGACTAGCGCCTACAATGAGCAGTTCTTC,CASTAGTSAYNEQFF
once,TRBD2,TRBV14,TRBJ2-1,TGTGCCAGCAGCCAAGATTGGACTAGCGGTGAGCAGTTCTTC,CASSQDWTSGEQFF
NA,NA,TRBV23-1,TRBJ1-6,TGCGCCAGCAGTCAAAGGCCAGGGGCTAACTCCTATAATTCACCCCTCCACTTT,CASSQRPGANSYNSPLHF
NA,TRBD1,TRBV30,TRBJ1-5,TGTGCCTGGAGTCCTGCAGGGGGGTTGCAGCCCCAGCATTTT,CAWSPAGGLQPQHF
NA,NA,TRBV19,TRBJ1-4,TGTGCCAGTAGTATAGGGGCAGGGACTAATGAAAAACTGTTTTTT,CASSIGAGTNEKLFF
NA,NA,TRBV6-6,TRBJ2-5,TGTGCCAGCAGTTCCGGACAGCAAGAGACCCAGTACTTC,CASSSGQQETQYF
NA,NA,TRBV5-1,TRBJ2-5,TGCGCCAGTAGTTATTTAGCGGCCGGCGGGGCCCAGTACTTC,CASSYLAAGGAQYF
NA,NA,TRBV5-1,TRBJ2-3,TGCGCCAGCAGCCCAGGGGGGACAGATACGCAGTATTTT,CASSPGGTDTQYF
NA,NA,TRBV13,TRBJ2-3,TGTGCCAGCAGCCAGGCCTGGGTAGGGCGGGGAACAGATACGCAGTATTTT,CASSQAWVGRGTDTQYF
few,NA,TRBV13,TRBJ1-1,TGTGCCAGCAGCATAGATCGCGGGGGCTACACTGAAGCTTTCTTT,CASSIDRGGYTEAFF
NA,TRBD2,TRBV7-2,TRBJ2-5,TGTGCCAGCAGCTCGCTGCCGGGGGCTAGCGGGGGACAAACCCAGTACTTC,CASSSLPGASGGQTQYF
once,NA,TRBV5-1,TRBJ1-1,TGCGCCAGCAGCCTGCTATTAATCGGGAGTGGGAGGGTCACTGAAGCTTTCTTT,CASSLLLIGSGRVTEAFF
NA,NA,TRBV28,TRBJ1-1,TGTGCCAGCAGTTTATCAGTCATGAACACTGAAGCTTTCTTT,CASSLSVMNTEAFF
NA,NA,TRBV30,TRBJ1-1,TGTGCCTGGATCCGACAGATGAACACTGAAGCTTTCTTT,CAWIRQMNTEAFF
NA,TRBD1,TRBV6-6,TRBJ1-1,TGTGCCAGCAGTTCCATCGGACAGGGGGGAGCTTTCTTT,CASSSIGQGGAFF
NA,NA,TRBV18,TRBJ2-2,TGTGCCAGCTCAGCTTTCCCATCCGGGACCGGGGAGCTGTTTTTT,CASSAFPSGTGELFF
NA,NA,TRBV7-3,TRBJ2-5,TGTGCCAGCAGCTTGGAGGGGGCGAACCTTGAGACCCAGTACTTC,CASSLEGANLETQYF
NA,NA,TRBV6-5,TRBJ2-7,TGTGCCAGCAGTTACTCGATTCAGCCGGTAGCTAGCGAGCAGTACTTC,CASSYSIQPVASEQYF
NA,NA,TRBV3-1/TRBV3-2,TRBJ1-1,TGTGCCAGCCGGGGGGGAAAGTTTTCTGGGGAAGCTTTCTTT,CASRGGKFSGEAFF
NA,NA,TRBV4-1,TRBJ1-3,TGCGCCAGCAGACCATCACAGGGCTCTGGAAACACCATATATTTT,CASRPSQGSGNTIYF
NA,NA,TRBV5-1,TRBJ1-6,TGCGCCAGCAGCTTGAATGAAGGGGCGCGAAATTCACCCCTCCACTTT,CASSLNEGARNSPLHF
NA,NA,TRBV7-9,TRBJ2-7,TGTGCCAGCAGCTTAGCCCCGGCCTACGAGCAGTACTTC,CASSLAPAYEQYF
NA,NA,TRBV6-5,TRBJ2-1,TGTGCCAGCAGTAAGATCCAGGACAATGAGCAGTTCTTC,CASSKIQDNEQFF
NA,TRBD1,TRBV7-9,TRBJ1-6,TGTGCCAGCAGCTTAGGGGACAGGGCGTATAATTCACCCCTCCACTTT,CASSLGDRAYNSPLHF